The 11 T cell receptor beta chains given below trace back to one sample, sequenced in a study of CD8 T cells in ankylosing spondylitis. One entry per CDR3 protein results from TCRdb running MiXCR on the 5' RACE reads. The sample lists approximately 190,000 distinct CDR3 sequences, about an eighth occurring once. Source material: blood, either unsorted or a sorted T cell fraction (not recorded which). The receptors originated from a female donor with ankylosing spondylitis or in good health (not recorded which).

A few counts support this clonotype. The V and J genes are TRBV11-1 and TRBJ1-3; D call uncertain. Trimming shortened V by 5 bases and J by 0 bases, and 23 bases separated the two germline ends. In germline, CDR1 is SGHAT, CDR2 FQDESV (reference sequence). This CDR3 comprises 19 residues. The CDR3 DNA reads TGTGCCAGCAGCCCTAATCGGAGGAGGACGAAAGGCTCTGGAAACACCATATATTTT. Protein product: CASSPNRRRTKGSGNTIYF.

This clonotype has ten or more counts. The V gene is TRBV27, the J gene TRBJ2-6; tentatively, D is TRBD1 or TRBD2 (6 bases each). V shed 7 bases and J shed 2 bases, with 15 bases lying between them. The CDR3 runs to 16 residues. CDR1 and CDR2 from the germline V gene are MNHEY and SMNVEV (reference sequence). For the CDR3, the DNA is TGTGCCAGCATCGGCACGGGGGCGACTGGGGCCAACGTCCTGACTTTC. This sequence encodes CASIGTGATGANVLTF.

The CDR3 DNA is TGTGCCAGCAGAAGTGGAGGGAACACCATATATTTT. It yields the protein CASRSGGNTIYF. The chain has TRBV12-3 or TRBV12-4 and TRBJ1-3; no clear D gene. Trimming took off 6 bases at V and 7 bases at J, with 10 bases between the two ends. The CDR3 consists of 12 residues.

This chain uses TRBV6-1 with TRBJ1-2, with D perhaps matching TRBD1 (6 bases). Germline CDR1 and CDR2: MNHNS and SASEGT. The CDR3 totals 15 residues. Trimming removed 5 bases from V and 4 bases from J, with 17 bases in between. CDR3 region: CASSLRTATGYGYTF. CDR3 bases: TGTGCCAGCAGTCTTCGGACAGCGACGGGCTATGGCTACACCTTC.

This clonotype has at least ten counts. The genes are TRBV4-3 and TRBJ2-7; 9 bases line up with TRBD1. V shed 0 bases, J shed 5 bases, and the junction held 8 bases outside the gene matches. The CDR3 length is 16 residues. CDR1 is LGHNA, CDR2 YSLEER, per germline. The CDR3 DNA reads as TGCGCCAGCAGCCAAGAAACCGGGACAGGGAGCAACGAGCAGTACTTC. Its protein product is CASSQETGTGSNEQYF.

The chain uses TRBV4-3 and TRBJ2-7, with 11 bases lining up with TRBD2. Germline-derived CDR1 and CDR2 are LGHNA and YSLEER. The V segment lost 0 bases and the J segment 4 bases; nucleotides outside the gene matches: 11. This CDR3 contains 18 residues. The DNA for the CDR3 is TGCGCCAGCAGCCAAGAGTTACTAGCGGGAGACATGGTTTACGAGCAGTACTTC. Translating gives CASSQELLAGDMVYEQYF.

This clonotype was counted ten times or more. V is TRBV12-5 and J is TRBJ2-7; 11 bases are a match to TRBD2. CDR1 is LGHNT, CDR2 FRNRAP, per germline. CDR3 length equals 17 residues. V shed 3 bases and J 3 bases; nucleotides not matched to a gene: 10. For the CDR3, the DNA is TGTGCTAGTGGTTTCCGGGTAGCGGGAGGGCCTCGCTACGAGCAGTACTTC. Its translation: CASGFRVAGGPRYEQYF.

Ten or more counts support this clonotype. The rearrangement links TRBV5-1 to TRBJ2-1, with 9 bases aligning to TRBD2. The CDR3 loop spans 15 amino acids. The V and J ends lost 3 bases and 5 bases, in that order; junction bases with no gene match: 6. Germline V gene sequence: CDR1 SGHRS, CDR2 YFSETQ. The CDR3 DNA reads TGCGCCAGCAGCTCGGGGGCTAGCGGGAACAATGAGCAGTTCTTC. This gives the protein CASSSGASGNNEQFF.

This chain links TRBV9 with TRBJ2-1; tentative D call: TRBD1 (6 bases). CDR3 length: 17 amino acids. V lost 3 bases and J lost 3, with 19 bases in between. The germline V gene encodes CDR1 SGDLS and CDR2 YYNGEE. The CDR3 protein is CASSDGVGTFSYNEQFF. CDR3 sequence (DNA): TGTGCCAGCAGCGATGGGGTAGGGACATTTAGCTACAATGAGCAGTTCTTC. The full variable domain, in which reference TRBV9 and TRBJ2-1 provide the parts outside the CDR3, is DSGVTQTPKHLITATGQRVTLRCSPRSGDLSVYWYQQSLDQGLQFLIQYYNGEERAKGNILERFSAQQFPDLHSELNLSSLELGDSALYFCASSDGVGTFSYNEQFFGPGTRLTVL.

This clonotype was detected a few times. This chain joins TRBV4-3 and TRBJ1-2; D unresolved. This CDR3 is built from 16 residues. CDR1 and CDR2 from the germline V gene are LGHNA and YSLEER. Trimming took 4 bases from V and 0 from J, leaving 15 bases between them. CDR3 bases: TGCGCCAGCAGCCCACAAGAAAGGCAGACTAACTATGGCTACACCTTC. This codes for CASSPQERQTNYGYTF.

This clonotype was detected ten times or more. V usage is TRBV20-1 and J usage is TRBJ1-5; D not certain. V was shortened by 7 bases and J by 0 bases, with 13 bases between the two germline ends. The CDR3 consists of 14 residues. Germline CDR1 is DFQATT and CDR2 is SNEGSKA (reference sequence). This CDR3 reads CSVSDPYSNQPQHF. The CDR3 DNA reads as TGCAGTGTATCAGATCCCTATAGCAATCAGCCCCAGCATTTT.